This TCR beta chain was recovered during a study of CD8+ T cells in alopecia areata. Broader study findings: Across lesional scalp, and particularly alopecia totalis/universalis, clonality surpassed that of normal scalp. Scalp repertoires also include resident alphabeta T cells from normal skin.

Sorting of pooled cutaneous lymph node cells used CD4, CD8alpha, NKG2D, NKG2ACE and other markers. CDR1 NSHNY and CDR2 SYGAGN come from the germline V gene. The CDR3 has 14 residues. V lost 2 bases, J lost 3 bases, and 2 bases stayed unmatched. cDNA reverse transcribed from extracted RNA served as the sequencing template. Clones were sequenced by immunoSEQ multiplex PCR, and TCRdb holds only the in-frame ones, with some missing. Singletons are absent from the sample, which has 290,000 or so clones. This clone was seen a few times. The target antigen is unknown. Each gene name is a mouse one. The CDR3 extends 4 residues past the end of the read, so its final part is completed from the germline J gene. Other DNA variants within this sample encode the same CDR3.

The genes are TRBV13-1 and TRBJ2-1, with 7 bases fitting TRBD2. The sequence derives from a C3H/HeJ mouse with alopecia areata. The strain is characterized by the MHC haplotype H2-k. The sample consisted of CD4+ T cells sorted from a lymph node. The CDR3 loop is CASSELGGYAEQFF. CDR3 bases read: TGTGCCAGCAGTGAATTGGGGGGCTATGCT.